The 14 T cell receptor beta chains below all came from one sample that was sequenced in a study of T-cell reconstitution after alpha-beta-depleted transplantation in children. Unique molecular identifiers featured in how the TCRbeta library was prepared. TCRdb fed the PCR reads into MiXCR, producing one record per CDR3 protein. The sample has 200,000 to 250,000 distinct CDR3 sequences, 8.5% to 10% seen once. The specimen was PBMCs from the stem cell graft donor, collected from the stem cell graft. The receptor set was obtained from a human donor who donated a stem cell graft to a child with acute lymphoblastic leukemia.

This clonotype was counted between two and nine times. In DNA form, the CDR3 reads TGCAGTGCTAGCAGTTCGACTAGCGGGGGGGTCGTCTCCTACAATGAGCAGTTCTTC. Residues: CSASSSTSGGVVSYNEQFF. V usage is TRBV20-1 and J usage is TRBJ2-1; 14 bases are shared with TRBD2. J was trimmed by 0 bases and V by 3 bases; bases with no gene match: 10. CDR1 is DFQATT and CDR2 is SNEGSKA in the germline V gene (reference sequence). The CDR3 sequence is 19 residues long.

The rearrangement uses TRBV5-6 and TRBJ2-2, with TRBD1 matching 9 bases. V lost 3 bases, J lost 6 bases, and 0 bases stayed unmatched. The CDR3 is 13 amino acids. The germline gives CDR1 SGHDT, CDR2 YYEEEE. CDR3 bases: TGTGCCAGCAGCTGGACAGGGGCCGGGGAGCTGTTTTTT. Its translation: CASSWTGAGELFF.

This clonotype was recorded a few times. CDR3 nucleotide sequence: TGTGCCAGCGGTCCGACATCCCTTTGGGGGGGAATCATCACTGAAGCTTTCTTT. It codes for CASGPTSLWGGIITEAFF. The chain joins TRBV3-1 to TRBJ1-1; possibly TRBD1 for D (5 bases). The germline gives CDR1 LGHDT, CDR2 YNNKEL (reference sequence). With 8 bases removed from V and 4 bases from J, the gap between germline ends came to 29 bases. The CDR3 is 18 amino acids.

This clonotype was observed many times. The V gene is TRBV3-1, the J gene TRBJ2-2; D unclear. The CDR3 consists of 17 residues. CDR1 LGHDT and CDR2 YNNKEL come from the germline V gene (reference sequence). Between the trimmed V and J ends, which lost 0 bases and 3 bases, there was a span of 14 bases. The CDR3 spells CASSQDSSDFYTGELFF. CDR3 nucleotide sequence: TGTGCCAGCAGCCAAGATTCTTCCGATTTCTACACCGGGGAGCTGTTTTTT.

This clonotype was counted only a few times. The genes are TRBV20-1 and TRBJ1-3; D may be TRBD1 (5 bases). CDR1 is DFQATT, CDR2 SNEGSKA, per germline (reference sequence). CDR3 length equals 15 residues. V was shortened by 3 bases and J by 0 bases, with 12 bases between the two germline ends. CDR3 sequence (DNA): TGCAGTGCTAGCAAGACAGCTTTCTCTGGAAACACCATATATTTT. Translating it yields CSASKTAFSGNTIYF.

There are many counts of this clonotype. The rearrangement joins TRBV20-1 to TRBJ2-3, with TRBD2 matching 12 bases. The CDR3 runs 14 residues. V shed 0 bases, J shed 12 bases, and the junction held 7 bases outside the gene matches. CDR1 is DFQATT and CDR2 is SNEGSKA in the germline V gene (reference sequence). The CDR3 nucleotides are TGCAGTGCTAGAGACCTGGGACTAGCGGGTGCTCAGTATTTT. It specifies CSARDLGLAGAQYF.

V and J are TRBV28 and TRBJ1-2; 9 bases are shared with TRBD1. Germline values: CDR1 MDHEN, CDR2 SYDVKM. V was clipped by 6 bases and J by 5 bases; unmatched bases: 4. The CDR3 extends over 13 amino acids. As DNA, the CDR3 is TGTGCCAGCAGAGGACAGGGGAAATATGGCTACACCTTC. Encoded protein: CASRGQGKYGYTF.

The V call is TRBV7-2, the J call TRBJ1-1, with a tentative D call TRBD1 (5 bases). V was shortened by 5 bases and J by 2 bases, with 18 bases between the two germline ends. This CDR3 has 16 residues. The germline gives CDR1 SGHTA, CDR2 FQGNSA. This CDR3 is CASSLSGGRLNTEAFF. The CDR3 DNA is TGTGCCAGCAGCCTTTCCGGGGGGAGACTAAACACTGAAGCTTTCTTT.

This clonotype was seen many times. The rearrangement links TRBV20-1 to TRBJ1-1, with D perhaps TRBD1 (6 bases). The CDR3 consists of 14 residues. Trimming pared 3 bases from V and 1 base from J, leaving 12 bases between. Per germline, CDR1 DFQATT and CDR2 SNEGSKA (reference sequence). Written as DNA, the CDR3 is TGCAGTGCTAGGGAGAGCAGGGGGAACACTGAAGCTTTCTTT. It specifies CSARESRGNTEAFF.

In this sample, this clonotype turned up a few times. The gene calls are TRBV3-1 and TRBJ2-5, with 16 bases lining up with TRBD2. Per the germline V gene, CDR1 is LGHDT and CDR2 is YNNKEL (reference sequence). The V and J ends lost 4 bases and 9 bases, in that order; junction bases with no gene match: 2. CDR3 length: 14 residues. The CDR3 coding sequence is TGTGCCAGCAGCCCGGGACTAGCGGGGGGGCCCCAGTACTTC. Protein sequence: CASSPGLAGGPQYF.

This clonotype was recorded a few times. This chain connects TRBV9 to TRBJ1-1; D ambiguous. The V end was cut by 0 bases, the J end by 0 bases, with 9 bases between. The V gene's germline CDR1 is SGDLS and CDR2 YYNGEE. The CDR3 covers 15 residues. CDR3 nucleotide sequence: TGTGCCAGCAGCGTAGACCCACAATTGAACACTGAAGCTTTCTTT. Protein product: CASSVDPQLNTEAFF.

This clonotype was counted at least ten times. The chain carries TRBV4-2 and TRBJ2-7; D could derive from TRBD1 or TRBD2 (5 bases each). V was shortened by 5 bases and J by 6 bases, with 14 bases between the two germline ends. This CDR3 is built from 13 residues. Germline V CDR1 and CDR2: LGHNA, YNFKEQ. The CDR3 region is CASSRGALGEQYF. The CDR3 nucleotides are TGTGCCAGCAGCAGAGGGGCTCTGGGCGAGCAGTACTTC.

This clonotype was observed a few times. The chain joins TRBV5-6 to TRBJ1-5; D might be TRBD1 (6 bases). The CDR3 consists of 15 residues. Trimming removed 0 bases from V and 6 bases from J, with 13 bases in between. Germline V gives CDR1 SGHDT, CDR2 YYEEEE. The CDR3 protein is CASSLGVAGAQPQHF. The CDR3 DNA follows: TGTGCCAGCAGCTTGGGGGTGGCAGGGGCTCAGCCCCAGCATTTT. The entire variable domain, with the rest obtained from reference TRBV5-6 and TRBJ1-5, is as follows: DAGVTQSPTHLIKTRGQQVTLRCSPKSGHDTVSWYQQALGQGPQFIFQYYEEEERQRGNFPDRFSGHQFPNYSSELNVNALLLGDSALYLCASSLGVAGAQPQHFGDGTRLSIL.

About this clonotype: At one boundary the junction diverges from the germline segment, which might be a read error. The chain links TRBV12-3 or TRBV12-4 to TRBJ1-4; D might be TRBD1 (5 bases). The length of the CDR3 is 12 residues. DNA of the CDR3: TGTGCCAGCAGTTCCGGTAGGGGAAAAATGTTTTTT. Encoded protein: CASSSGRGKMFF.